The 3 T cell receptor beta chains below all came from one sample that was sequenced in a study of beta chain features in type 1 diabetes. Since all of the isolated RNA was reverse transcribed, expressed TCRB transcripts were what got sequenced. Sequenced by immunoSEQ multiplex PCR; TCRdb stores in-frame clones only, minus some. This table holds 400,000 or so clones, 8.5% to 10% found once. For these TCRs, the target antigens are not known. General study points: People with Type 1 diabetes carried modestly yet significantly shorter TCRB CDR3s in all four CD4+ subsets.

Sequenced: central memory CD4+ T cells from blood. The origin of the receptors is a man in his thirties or forties with type 1 diabetes.

V usage is TRBV28 and J usage is TRBJ1-2; 7 bases match TRBD1. The CDR3 is made up of 14 amino acids. Germline-derived CDR1 and CDR2 are MDHEN and SYDVKM. J was trimmed by 0 bases and V by 6 bases; bases with no gene match: 4. The CDR3 DNA reads as TGTGCCAGCAGCAAGACAGGGTCTAACTATGGCTACACCTTC. Its translation: CASSKTGSNYGYTF.

This clone was seen a few times. The J gene is TRBJ1-2, the V gene TRBV5-4; TRBD1 aligns across 7 bases. Trimming cost V 5 bases and J 7 bases; bases outside gene matches: 11. Germline CDR1 SGHNT, CDR2 YYREEE (reference sequence). This CDR3 is built from 14 residues. This CDR3 reads CASSLRTGRSGYTF. DNA for the CDR3: TGTGCCAGCAGTTTGAGGACAGGACGTAGTGGCTACACCTTC.

The chain couples TRBV19 to TRBJ2-7, with D possibly being TRBD1 or TRBD2 (5 bases each). The CDR3 is 13 amino acids. CDR1 and CDR2 from the germline V gene are LNHDA and SQIVND (reference sequence). The CDR3 spells CATRGRSSYEQYF. CDR3 in DNA: TGTGCAACTAGGGGCAGATCCTCCTACGAGCAGTACTTC.